This section outlines one T cell receptor beta chain sequence together with its context. No antigen is known for it. The data derive from a study of cytomegalovirus exposure and HLA in healthy donors. General study points: After further analysis at a later stage, around 17,000 TCR beta sequences were associated with HLA alleles at 0.05 false discovery rate. Researchers catalogued under 200 TCR beta chains as cytomegalovirus-associated. Earlier results showed most TCR beta V segments being productive about 90% or about 30% of the time.

The CDR3 sequence is 13 residues long. The germline V and J ends were trimmed by 0 bases and 1 base, with 4 bases remaining between them. The germline gives CDR1 SGDLS, CDR2 YYNGEE. As for the donors, each was a healthy bone marrow donor. PCR employed 60 Vbeta and 13 Jbeta primers. Generated by immunoSEQ multiplex PCR, the TCRdb table keeps only in-frame clones and is missing some. Of 200,000 to 250,000 clones listed, approximately 78% are singletons. The V and J genes are TRBV9 and TRBJ2-5; D not resolved. The specimen sequenced was PBMCs. This receptor was identified in a male donor in good health and CMV-seronegative. This chain's CDR3 is CASSVGPQETQYF. The CDR3 DNA reads TGTGCCAGCAGCGTAGGGCCCCAAGAGACCCAGTACTTC.